This note documents a single T cell receptor (beta chain) sequence. The data stem from a study of cytomegalovirus exposure and HLA in healthy donors. The study ran its PCR with 60 Vbeta and 13 Jbeta primers. Clones were sequenced by immunoSEQ multiplex PCR, and TCRdb holds only the in-frame ones, with some missing. The sample comprises 150,000 to 170,000 clones, about four fifths of which are singletons, and approximately 2.8% rests with the top ten. There are 15 residues in the CDR3. V was shortened by 1 base and J by 3 bases, with 12 bases between the two germline ends. CDR1 is SGHTA, CDR2 FQGNSA, per germline.

The TCR originated in a man younger than 35 in good health and CMV-seronegative. The material sequenced was PBMCs. J is TRBJ1-1 and V is TRBV7-2, with D unclear. CDR3 protein: CASSLVGVADTEAFF. The CDR3 nucleotides read TGTGCCAGCAGCTTAGTGGGCGTGGCAGACACTGAAGCTTTCTTT.